This section outlines one T cell receptor beta chain sequence together with its context. These data are taken from a study of monozygotic twins with inflammatory bowel disease. CDR3 length: 23 residues. CDR1 SGHVT and CDR2 SQSDAQ come from the germline V gene. TCRdb reprocessed the 5' RACE reads and keeps a single row for each CDR3 protein, giving no DNA. Here the sample table reports a few hundred thousand distinct CDR3 sequences. Sequences were obtained from blood. The TCR sequence derives from a human donor with ulcerative colitis or Crohn's disease, or a healthy co-twin of an affected twin (not recorded which). The chain carries TRBV7-4 and TRBJ2-3; the TCRdb D gene call, TRBD1, has no DNA to confirm it. CDR3 in amino acids: CASSLALIYRSRGAETSTDTQYF.